This T cell receptor (beta chain) was identified during a study of blood T cell repertoires in COVID-19. For the study at large: Sample material is recorded as cDNA or gDNA derived from T cells, B-cell-depleted T cells, or PBMCs.

The CDR3 runs 15 residues. V shed 0 bases and J 2 bases; nucleotides not matched to a gene: 5. Per the germline V gene, CDR1 is SGHRS and CDR2 is YFSETQ. Generated by immunoSEQ multiplex PCR, the TCRdb table keeps only in-frame clones and is missing some. The table records roughly 390,000 clones, around 85% of them present only once. The origin of this receptor is a woman aged 18-29 years with acute or convalescent COVID-19. The J gene is TRBJ2-7, the V gene TRBV5-1, with 7 bases matching TRBD2. Sequenced: peripheral blood. The CDR3 sequence is CASSLERGGPYEQYF. The CDR3 region has the DNA TGCGCCAGCAGCTTGGAGCGGGGTGGACCCTACGAGCAGTACTTC. Looking up the rest from reference TRBV5-1 and TRBJ2-7 gives the full variable domain: KAGVTQTPRYLIKTRGQQVTLSCSPISGHRSVSWYQQTPGQGLQFLFEYFSETQRNKGNFPGRFSGRQFSNSRSEMNVSTLELGDSALYLCASSLERGGPYEQYFGPGTRLTVT.